These T cell receptor beta chains were read from a single sample in a study of T-cell memory formation after mild COVID-19. TCRdb re-derived calls from the 5' RACE reads in MiXCR, one entry per CDR3 protein. The sample includes hundreds of thousands of distinct CDR3 sequences, roughly 21% seen only once; the top ten take approximately 12%. The sample taken for sequencing was PBMCs or a T cell subset sorted from them (not recorded which). These receptors were taken from an adult woman who had mild COVID-19 (a few samples of this study predate the infection). Cell type and time point are not known. Each CDR3 is given with its conserved first and last residue. The D gene is left open where the match is weak. The size field is filled for only some rows; it gives once, few, many or a size class.

D gene	clone size	V gene	J gene	CDR3 DNA	CDR3 protein
TRBD2	-	TRBV10-3	TRBJ2-7	TGTGCCATCAGTTCGTCGGGACTAGCGGACCACGAGCAGTACTTC	CAISSSGLADHEQYF
-	-	TRBV10-3	TRBJ1-1	TGTGCCATCAGTGAGTTTCCAGGTATGAACACTGAAGCTTTCTTT	CAISEFPGMNTEAFF
-	-	TRBV24-1	TRBJ2-2	TGTGCCACCAGTGATTTGATTAAGAACACCGGGGAGCTGTTTTTT	CATSDLIKNTGELFF
-	few	TRBV5-1	TRBJ2-7	TGCGCCAGCAGCTTAAGCAGGGAGTACGAGCAGTACTTC	CASSLSREYEQYF
-	few	TRBV4-3	TRBJ2-3	TGCGCCAGCAGCCCCAGACAGTCAGATACGCAGTATTTT	CASSPRQSDTQYF
-	few	TRBV20-1	TRBJ1-5	TGCAGTGCTAGAGTGGTTGGGAGCAATCAGCCCCAGCATTTT	CSARVVGSNQPQHF
TRBD2	few	TRBV10-3	TRBJ2-1	TGTGCCATCAGTGTTGGCGGGGGGGTCCACAATGAGCAGTTCTTC	CAISVGGGVHNEQFF
-	few	TRBV4-2	TRBJ1-1	TGTGCCAGCAGCCAAGAAGGTCAGGGGAGGGGAGCTTTCTTT	CASSQEGQGRGAFF
TRBD2	-	TRBV12-3/TRBV12-4	TRBJ2-3	TGTGCCAGCAGTTTGGGTTCCAGGGCTAGCGGTGTCACAGATACGCAGTATTTT	CASSLGSRASGVTDTQYF
-	few	TRBV9	TRBJ1-2	TGTGCCAGCAGCGTAGCAGGGCGGGACTATGGCTACACCTTC	CASSVAGRDYGYTF
-	few	TRBV6-5	TRBJ2-1	TGTGCCAGCAGTCCAGAGGGGGGGGCCACCTACAATGAGCAGTTCTTC	CASSPEGGATYNEQFF
TRBD1	-	TRBV7-6	TRBJ2-1	TGTGCCAGCAGCTTAGCGTTTCGGACAGGGGGCTACAATGAGCAGTTCTTC	CASSLAFRTGGYNEQFF
-	once	TRBV19	TRBJ2-3	TGTGCCAGTATCGAGAGGACGGGACGCACAGATACGCAGTATTTT	CASIERTGRTDTQYF
-	-	TRBV20-1	TRBJ2-7	TGCAGTGCCCTGAACTTCAGAGGCTACGAGCAGTACTTC	CSALNFRGYEQYF
-	few	TRBV7-2	TRBJ2-7	TGTGCCAGCACCAACACCATGACTACCTACGAGCAGTACTTC	CASTNTMTTYEQYF
TRBD2	-	TRBV11-2	TRBJ2-3	TGTGCCAGCAGCAAACATCAGACTAGCCCTGGAGATACGCAGTATTTT	CASSKHQTSPGDTQYF
-	few	TRBV20-1	TRBJ1-3	TGCAGTGCTAGAGATCGGTCCTCTGGAAACACCATATATTTT	CSARDRSSGNTIYF
-	-	TRBV12-3/TRBV12-4	TRBJ1-2	TGTGCCAGCAGTTTAGCAGGGAGTAAGGGTGGCTACACCTTC	CASSLAGSKGGYTF
TRBD1	few	TRBV5-1	TRBJ2-5	TGCGCCAGCAGCTACGGACAGGGTTGGGAGACCCAGTACTTC	CASSYGQGWETQYF
-	few	TRBV7-9	TRBJ2-7	TGTGCCAGCAGAAAGGGACACTCCTACGAGCAGTACTTC	CASRKGHSYEQYF
-	-	TRBV5-1	TRBJ2-3	TGCGCCAGCAGCTTCCGGGAGTCCGGTTCAAGCACAGATACGCAGTATTTT	CASSFRESGSSTDTQYF
-	-	TRBV29-1	TRBJ2-5	TGCAGCGTTGAAGATCGGAAAGGGGTCCGGGAGACCCAGTACTTC	CSVEDRKGVRETQYF
-	many	TRBV29-1	TRBJ2-7	TGCAGCGTTGATGACGGGGCCTACGAGCAGTACTTC	CSVDDGAYEQYF
-	-	TRBV14	TRBJ2-2	TGTGCCAGCAGCCAAGGCTTGGGACACTTCACCGGGGAGCTGTTTTTT	CASSQGLGHFTGELFF
TRBD1	many	TRBV4-2	TRBJ2-1	TGTGCCAGCAGCCCCGGGACAGGGGTGGTGGGGCAGTTCTTC	CASSPGTGVVGQFF
-	-	TRBV7-6	TRBJ2-7	TGTGCCAGCAGCTTATATGAGGGTTCCTACGAGCAGTACTTC	CASSLYEGSYEQYF